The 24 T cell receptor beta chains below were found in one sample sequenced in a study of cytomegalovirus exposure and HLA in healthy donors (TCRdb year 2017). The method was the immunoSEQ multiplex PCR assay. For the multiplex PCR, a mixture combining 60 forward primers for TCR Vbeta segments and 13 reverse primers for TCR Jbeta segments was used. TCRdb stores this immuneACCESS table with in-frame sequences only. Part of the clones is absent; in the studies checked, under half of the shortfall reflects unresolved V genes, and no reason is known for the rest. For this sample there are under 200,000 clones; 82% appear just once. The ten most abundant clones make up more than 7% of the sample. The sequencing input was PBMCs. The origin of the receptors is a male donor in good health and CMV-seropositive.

The CDR3 DNA reads as TGTGCCAGCAGCTTGGGCGGAGACTTGAACACTGAAGCTTTCTTT. It encodes CASSLGGDLNTEAFF. The chain uses TRBV5-4 and TRBJ1-1; D uncertain. The V end lost 0 bases, the J end lost 0 bases, and 9 bases lay between the germline ends. Germline V gene sequence: CDR1 SGHNT, CDR2 YYREEE (reference sequence). This CDR3 contains 15 residues.

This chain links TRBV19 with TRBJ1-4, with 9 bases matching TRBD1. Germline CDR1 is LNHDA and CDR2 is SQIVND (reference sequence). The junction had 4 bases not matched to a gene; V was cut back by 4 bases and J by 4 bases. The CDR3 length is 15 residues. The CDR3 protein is CASSSPTGGNEKLFF. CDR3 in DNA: TGTGCCAGTAGTAGCCCGACAGGGGGTAATGAAAAACTGTTTTTT.

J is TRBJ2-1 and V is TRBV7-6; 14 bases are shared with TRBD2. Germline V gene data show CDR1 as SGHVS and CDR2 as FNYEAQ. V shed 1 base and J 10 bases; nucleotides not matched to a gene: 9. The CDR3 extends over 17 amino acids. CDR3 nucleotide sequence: TGTGCCAGCAGCTTAGGCCCTGGACTAGCGGGAGGAGGGGAGCAGTTCTTC. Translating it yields CASSLGPGLAGGGEQFF.

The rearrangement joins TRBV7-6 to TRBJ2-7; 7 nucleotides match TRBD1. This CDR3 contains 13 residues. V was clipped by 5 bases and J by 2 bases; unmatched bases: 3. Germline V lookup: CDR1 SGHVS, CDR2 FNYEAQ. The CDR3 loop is CASSLGTAYEQYF. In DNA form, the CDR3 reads TGTGCCAGCAGCCTCGGGACAGCCTACGAGCAGTACTTC.

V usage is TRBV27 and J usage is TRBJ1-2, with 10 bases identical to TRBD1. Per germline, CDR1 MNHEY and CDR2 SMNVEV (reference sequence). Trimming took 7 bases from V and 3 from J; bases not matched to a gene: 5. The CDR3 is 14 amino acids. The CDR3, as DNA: TGTGCCAGCACAACCGGGACAGGGGACTATGGCTACACCTTC. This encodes CASTTGTGDYGYTF.

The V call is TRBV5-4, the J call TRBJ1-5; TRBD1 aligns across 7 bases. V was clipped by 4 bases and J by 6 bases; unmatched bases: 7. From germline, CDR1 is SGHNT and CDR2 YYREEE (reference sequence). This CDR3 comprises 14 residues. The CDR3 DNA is TGTGCCAGCAGCCACGACAGGGAAGGTCAGCCCCAGCATTTT. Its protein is CASSHDREGQPQHF.

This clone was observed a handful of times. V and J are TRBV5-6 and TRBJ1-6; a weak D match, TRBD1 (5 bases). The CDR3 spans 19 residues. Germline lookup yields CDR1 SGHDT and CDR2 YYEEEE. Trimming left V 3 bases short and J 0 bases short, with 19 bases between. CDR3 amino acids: CASSSGGVAGSSYNSPLHF. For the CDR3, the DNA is TGTGCCAGCAGCTCCGGAGGGGTGGCAGGGAGCTCCTATAATTCACCCCTCCACTTT.

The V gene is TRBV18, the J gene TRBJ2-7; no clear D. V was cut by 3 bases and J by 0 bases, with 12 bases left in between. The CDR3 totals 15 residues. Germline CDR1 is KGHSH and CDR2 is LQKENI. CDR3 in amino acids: CASSPLHAPSYEQYF. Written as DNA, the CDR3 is TGTGCCAGCTCACCTTTACACGCTCCCTCCTACGAGCAGTACTTC.

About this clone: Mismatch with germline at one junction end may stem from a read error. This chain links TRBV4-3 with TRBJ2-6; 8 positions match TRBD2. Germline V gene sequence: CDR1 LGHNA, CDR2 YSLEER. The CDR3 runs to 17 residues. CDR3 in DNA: TGCGCCAGCAGCCACCCCCCGGGGGGGCCTGGGGCCAACGGCCTGACTTTC. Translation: CASSHPPGGPGANGLTF.

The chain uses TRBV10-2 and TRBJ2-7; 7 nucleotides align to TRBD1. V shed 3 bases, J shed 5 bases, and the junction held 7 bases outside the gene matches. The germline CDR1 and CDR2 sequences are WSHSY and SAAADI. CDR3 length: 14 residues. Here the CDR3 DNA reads TGCGCCAGCAGTGAACCGACAGGGCCCCACGAGCAGTACTTC. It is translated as CASSEPTGPHEQYF.

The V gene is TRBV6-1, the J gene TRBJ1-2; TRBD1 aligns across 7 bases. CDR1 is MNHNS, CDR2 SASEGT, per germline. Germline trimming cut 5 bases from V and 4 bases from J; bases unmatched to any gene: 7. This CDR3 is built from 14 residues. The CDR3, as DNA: TGTGCCAGCAGTTCCGTACAGGGGACCTATGGCTACACCTTC. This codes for CASSSVQGTYGYTF.

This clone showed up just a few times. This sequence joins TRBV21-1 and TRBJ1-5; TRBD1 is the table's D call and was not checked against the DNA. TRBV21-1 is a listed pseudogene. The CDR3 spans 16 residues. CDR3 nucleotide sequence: TGTGCCAGCAGCAAAGAGGGACAGGGGGGAAATCAGCCCCAGCATTTT. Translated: CASSKEGQGGNQPQHF.

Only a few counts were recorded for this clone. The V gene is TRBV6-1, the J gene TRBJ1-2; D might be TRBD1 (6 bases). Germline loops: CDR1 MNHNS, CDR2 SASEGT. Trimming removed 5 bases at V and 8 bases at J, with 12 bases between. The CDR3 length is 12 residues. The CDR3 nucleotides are TGTGCCAGCAGTTTCGGGGGGCTCGGCTACACCTTC. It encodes CASSFGGLGYTF.

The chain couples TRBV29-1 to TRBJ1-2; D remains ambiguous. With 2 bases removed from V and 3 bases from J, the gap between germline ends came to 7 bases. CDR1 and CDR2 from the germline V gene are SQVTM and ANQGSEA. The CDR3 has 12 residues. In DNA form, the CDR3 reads TGCAGCGTTGAAACGAGCTACTATGGCTACACCTTC. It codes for CSVETSYYGYTF.

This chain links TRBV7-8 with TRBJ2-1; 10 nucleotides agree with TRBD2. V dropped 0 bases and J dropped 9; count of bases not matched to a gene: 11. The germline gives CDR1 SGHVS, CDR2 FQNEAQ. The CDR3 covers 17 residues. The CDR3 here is CASSLARGAGGLGEQFF. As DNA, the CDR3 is TGTGCCAGCAGCTTAGCGCGCGGAGCGGGGGGGCTAGGTGAGCAGTTCTTC. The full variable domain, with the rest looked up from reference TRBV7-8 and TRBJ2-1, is GAGVSQSPRYKVAKRGQDVALRCDPISGHVSLFWYQQALGQGPEFLTYFQNEAQLDKSGLPSDRFFAERPEGSVSTLKIQRTQQEDSAVYLCASSLARGAGGLGEQFFGPGTRLTVL.

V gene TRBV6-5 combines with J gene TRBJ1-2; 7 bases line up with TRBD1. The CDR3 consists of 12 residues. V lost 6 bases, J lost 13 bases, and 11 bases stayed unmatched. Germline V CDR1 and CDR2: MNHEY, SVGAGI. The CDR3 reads CASSMDRKSLTF. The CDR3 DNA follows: TGTGCCAGCAGCATGGACAGGAAAAGCCTCACCTTC.

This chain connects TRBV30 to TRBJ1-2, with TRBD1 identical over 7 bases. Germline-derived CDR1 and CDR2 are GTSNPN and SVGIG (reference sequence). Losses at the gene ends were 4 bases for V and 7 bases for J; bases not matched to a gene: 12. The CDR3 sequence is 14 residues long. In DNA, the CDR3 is TGTGCCTGGAACAAAAGACAGGGAGGCGCTGGCTACACCTTC. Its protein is CAWNKRQGGAGYTF.

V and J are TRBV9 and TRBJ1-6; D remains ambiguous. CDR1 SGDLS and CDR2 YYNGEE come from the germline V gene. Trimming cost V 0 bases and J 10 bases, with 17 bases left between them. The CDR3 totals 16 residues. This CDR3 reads CASSVGGGLQPSPLHF. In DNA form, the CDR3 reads TGTGCCAGCAGCGTAGGGGGAGGACTTCAGCCCTCACCCCTCCACTTT.

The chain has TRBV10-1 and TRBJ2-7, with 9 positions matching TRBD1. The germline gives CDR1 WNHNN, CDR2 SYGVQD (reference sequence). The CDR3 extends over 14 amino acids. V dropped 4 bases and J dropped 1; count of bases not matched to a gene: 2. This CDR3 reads CASSGTGASYEQYF. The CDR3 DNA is TGCGCCAGCAGTGGGACAGGGGCTTCCTACGAGCAGTACTTC.

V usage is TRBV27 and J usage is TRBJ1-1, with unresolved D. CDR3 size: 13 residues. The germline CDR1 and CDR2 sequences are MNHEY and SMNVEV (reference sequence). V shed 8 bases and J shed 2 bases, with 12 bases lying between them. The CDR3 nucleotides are TGTGCCAGCGGTGGACTGGGAAACACTGAAGCTTTCTTT. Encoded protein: CASGGLGNTEAFF.

Written as DNA, the CDR3 is TGTGCCTGGAGGGGAGGCGGAAGTAACACTGAAGCTTTCTTT. Its protein is CAWRGGGSNTEAFF. The V and J genes are TRBV30 and TRBJ1-1; D gene ambiguous. The V and J ends lost 3 bases and 2 bases respectively, with 13 bases between them. CDR1 GTSNPN and CDR2 SVGIG come from the germline V gene (reference sequence). This CDR3 is 14 amino acids long.

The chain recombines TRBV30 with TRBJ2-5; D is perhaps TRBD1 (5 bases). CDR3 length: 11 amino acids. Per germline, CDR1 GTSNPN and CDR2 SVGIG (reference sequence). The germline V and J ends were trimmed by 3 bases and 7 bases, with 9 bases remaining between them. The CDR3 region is CAWRQETTQYF. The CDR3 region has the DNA TGTGCCTGGAGACAGGAGACGACCCAGTACTTC.

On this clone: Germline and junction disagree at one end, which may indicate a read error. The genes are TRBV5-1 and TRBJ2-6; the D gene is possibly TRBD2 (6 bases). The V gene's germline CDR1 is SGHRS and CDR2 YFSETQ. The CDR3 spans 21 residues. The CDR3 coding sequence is TGCGCCAGCAGCTCCCCTTTGGGGCGGGGAATCAGCGCCTCTGGGGCCAACGGCCTGACTTTC. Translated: CASSSPLGRGISASGANGLTF.

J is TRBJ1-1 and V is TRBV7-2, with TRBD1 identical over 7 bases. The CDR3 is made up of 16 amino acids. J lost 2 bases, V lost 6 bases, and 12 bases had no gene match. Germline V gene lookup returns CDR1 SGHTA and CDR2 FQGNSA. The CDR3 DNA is TGTGCCAGCAGAAGACAGGGAGGAGGACTAAACACTGAAGCTTTCTTT. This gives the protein CASRRQGGGLNTEAFF.